The text below deals with one TCR beta chain. Antigen: not known. CDR3 length: 13 amino acids. Germline CDR1 reads PRHDT; CDR2 reads FYEKMQ (reference sequence). V lost 4 bases and J lost 1, with 7 bases in between. The data were obtained in a study of OX40 agonist ivuxolimab in advanced cancers. Study-wide background: At doses from 0.01 to 10 mg/kg, patients were given intravenous ivuxolimab every 2 weeks. With a range of roughly 20 to 85, age averaged 60 years, and around 83% were male.

The table came from immunoSEQ multiplex PCR; TCRdb's copy has only in-frame clones and leaves some out. This sample has roughly 70,000 clones, with 80% to 90% found just once. Study-level points and caveats: In a subset of nonresponders, normalized T-cell clonal expansion was also low.

Peripheral blood came from all dose cohorts at three timepoints. The V call is TRBV13, the J call TRBJ1-1; a weak D match, TRBD1 (5 bases). This sequence was found in an adult with an advanced solid tumor such as melanoma, head and neck, liver or kidney cancer. The sample was CD4+ or CD8+ T cells sorted from blood, taken in a trial of the OX40 agonist ivuxolimab. CDR3: CASSSDKNTEAFF. Here the CDR3 DNA reads TGTGCCAGCAGCTCGGACAAGAACACTGAAGCTTTCTTT. The whole variable domain, filled in from reference TRBV13 and TRBJ1-1, reads AAGVIQSPRHLIKEKRETATLKCYPIPRHDTVYWYQQGPGQDPQFLISFYEKMQSDKGSIPDRFSAQQFSDYHSELNMSSLELGDSALYFCASSSDKNTEAFFGQGTRLTVV.